What follows are 5 T cell receptor beta chains derived from one specimen sequenced in a study of OX40 agonist ivuxolimab in advanced cancers. Some clones are missing from TCRdb's copy, which holds only in-frame ones; the method was immunoSEQ multiplex PCR. The sample contains tens of thousands of clones, over 85% of which appear only once. The input for sequencing was CD4+ or CD8+ T cells sorted from blood, taken in a trial of the OX40 agonist ivuxolimab. The receptors here all came from an adult with an advanced solid tumor such as melanoma, head and neck, liver or kidney cancer.

The V call is TRBV5-1, the J call TRBJ2-2, with 7 bases identical to TRBD1. The V and J ends lost 4 bases and 0 bases, in that order; junction bases with no gene match: 9. The CDR3 has 17 amino acids. Germline V gene data show CDR1 as SGHRS and CDR2 as YFSETQ. In DNA, the CDR3 is TGCGCCAGCAGCATCCGGACAGGTTTCGCGAACACCGGGGAGCTGTTTTTT. Translation gives CASSIRTGFANTGELFF.

This clone was observed once. The chain couples TRBV28 to TRBJ1-5, with D possibly matching TRBD1 (6 bases). The V gene lost 6 bases and the J gene lost 0 bases, with 15 bases spanning the gap. CDR1 is MDHEN and CDR2 is SYDVKM in the germline V gene. CDR3 length equals 16 residues. The chain's CDR3 is CASREPRGRSNQPQHF. CDR3 nucleotide sequence: TGTGCCAGCAGGGAACCTCGGGGGCGTAGCAATCAGCCCCAGCATTTT.

This clone was observed a few times. The chain recombines TRBV2 with TRBJ2-1; a possible D gene is TRBD1 (6 bases). This CDR3 contains 15 residues. From germline, CDR1 is SNHLY and CDR2 FYNNEI. Trimming took 7 bases from V and 0 from J, leaving 13 bases between them. The CDR3 protein is CASTGQTSSYNEQFF. Here the CDR3 DNA reads TGTGCCAGCACTGGACAGACGAGCTCCTACAATGAGCAGTTCTTC.

The rearrangement links TRBV27 to TRBJ2-3; 10 bases match TRBD2. J was trimmed by 0 bases and V by 3 bases; bases with no gene match: 0. Germline lookup yields CDR1 MNHEY and CDR2 SMNVEV (reference sequence). CDR3 length: 15 amino acids. CDR3 protein: CASSFSGGSTDTQYF. CDR3 nucleotide sequence: TGTGCCAGCAGTTTTAGCGGGGGGAGCACAGATACGCAGTATTTT.

V usage is TRBV20-1 and J usage is TRBJ1-5; D gene uncertain. Trimming shortened V by 6 bases and J by 9 bases, and 9 bases separated the two germline ends. CDR1 DFQATT and CDR2 SNEGSKA come from the germline V gene (reference sequence). The CDR3 loop spans 10 amino acids. In DNA form, the CDR3 reads TGCAGTGCCGGCACCGGGCCCCAGCATTTT. Encoded protein: CSAGTGPQHF.